This passage covers 20 T cell receptor beta chains from one sample sequenced in a study of cytomegalovirus exposure and HLA in healthy donors. It was with 60 Vbeta and 13 Jbeta primers that the PCR ran. Measured with immunoSEQ multiplex PCR; TCRdb has only the in-frame clones, and not every one. The sample includes some 200,000 clones, approximately 85% seen only once; the top ten take approximately 1.4%. Material for sequencing was PBMCs. These receptors originate from a girl aged 5-17 years in good health and CMV-seropositive.

The V gene is TRBV10-1, the J gene TRBJ2-7; 9 bases are shared with TRBD1. Germline V gene data show CDR1 as WNHNN and CDR2 as SYGVQD (reference sequence). CDR3 length equals 15 residues. V trimming: 6 bases; J trimming: 3 bases; junction bases outside the gene matches: 9. Here the CDR3 reads CASSKGQGGGYEQYF. The DNA for the CDR3 is TGCGCCAGCAGCAAGGGACAGGGAGGTGGCTACGAGCAGTACTTC.

The chain couples TRBV5-1 to TRBJ2-1; 9 bases agree with TRBD2. The CDR3 covers 13 residues. Germline V gene lookup returns CDR1 SGHRS and CDR2 YFSETQ. Unmatched junction bases numbered 2, after V lost 4 bases and J lost 6 bases. CDR3 residues: CASSDSGGNEQFF. For the CDR3, the DNA is TGCGCCAGCAGCGATAGCGGGGGCAATGAGCAGTTCTTC. The full variable domain, in which reference TRBV5-1 and TRBJ2-1 provide the parts outside the CDR3, is KAGVTQTPRYLIKTRGQQVTLSCSPISGHRSVSWYQQTPGQGLQFLFEYFSETQRNKGNFPGRFSGRQFSNSRSEMNVSTLELGDSALYLCASSDSGGNEQFFGPGTRLTVL.

The chain is built from TRBV2 and TRBJ1-5, with 8 bases identical to TRBD1. Trimming removed 6 bases from V and 4 bases from J; junction bases left unmatched: 5. The germline CDR1 and CDR2 sequences are SNHLY and FYNNEI. CDR3 size: 14 residues. CDR3 DNA sequence: TGTGCCAGCAGGGCGACAGGGGAGAATCAGCCCCAGCATTTT. It codes for CASRATGENQPQHF.

This clone was seen a single time. The chain is built from TRBV11-3 and TRBJ2-5; D might be TRBD2 (6 bases). Germline CDR1 SGHNT, CDR2 YENEEA. The CDR3 contains 15 residues. V lost 5 bases to trimming and J lost 4 bases, with 17 bases between them. The CDR3 bases are TGTGCCAGCAGCCCCGTCTGGGACTTCAGAGAGACCCAGTACTTC. This encodes CASSPVWDFRETQYF.

The genes are TRBV6-5 and TRBJ1-2, with 8 positions matching TRBD1. Germline CDR1 is MNHEY and CDR2 is SVGAGI. This CDR3 contains 13 residues. The V segment lost 7 bases and the J segment 4 bases; nucleotides outside the gene matches: 5. The CDR3 DNA follows: TGTGCCAGCAACCCCACAGGGGGCTATGGCTACACCTTC. This sequence encodes CASNPTGGYGYTF.

This rearrangement joins TRBV19 to TRBJ2-1, with 9 bases fitting TRBD2. The CDR3 has 16 amino acids. The V gene's germline CDR1 is LNHDA and CDR2 SQIVND (reference sequence). V lost 3 bases, J lost 9 bases, and 12 bases stayed unmatched. The CDR3 sequence: CASSILPSGTYGEQFF. The CDR3 coding sequence is TGTGCCAGTAGTATTTTGCCTAGCGGGACCTACGGTGAGCAGTTCTTC.

The chain combines TRBV2 with TRBJ2-1; TRBD1 matches 7 bases. V was pared by 7 bases and J by 2 bases, with 2 bases of the junction left unmatched. Looked up from germline, CDR1 is SNHLY and CDR2 is FYNNEI. The CDR3 totals 13 residues. The chain's CDR3 is CASNRGTYNEQFF. The DNA of the CDR3 is TGTGCCAGCAACAGGGGAACCTACAATGAGCAGTTCTTC.

This clone was seen a few times. As DNA, the CDR3 is TGCGCCAGCAGCCAACCACTACAGGCCAACCACGAGCAGTACTTC. Amino acids: CASSQPLQANHEQYF. The V call is TRBV4-1, the J call TRBJ2-7; a weak D match, TRBD1 (5 bases). Germline CDR1 reads MGHRA; CDR2 reads YSYEKL. The V and J ends lost 2 bases and 5 bases respectively, with 16 bases between them. The CDR3 has 15 amino acids.

The CDR3: CASSPGTAETQYF. The DNA for the CDR3 is TGTGCCAGCAGCCCTGGGACAGCAGAGACCCAGTACTTC. The V call is TRBV7-7, the J call TRBJ2-5, with 7 bases that match TRBD1. The CDR3 contains 13 residues. Germline V gene sequence: CDR1 SSHAT, CDR2 FNYEAQ (reference sequence). The trim removed 5 bases at V and 4 bases at J, leaving 4 bases unmatched.

This clone appeared a single time. The V and J genes are TRBV6-6 and TRBJ2-5; 8 positions agree with TRBD1. This CDR3 region has 15 residues. Germline trimming cut 7 bases from V and 5 bases from J; bases unmatched to any gene: 12. The germline V gene encodes CDR1 MNHNY and CDR2 SVGAGI (reference sequence). DNA for the CDR3: TGTGCCAGCAACCCAGGACAGGGCCCTCGGGAGACCCAGTACTTC. This codes for CASNPGQGPRETQYF.

The V gene is TRBV19, the J gene TRBJ1-2; 7 nucleotides align to TRBD1. This CDR3 region has 14 residues. Germline V gene data show CDR1 as LNHDA and CDR2 as SQIVND (reference sequence). Trimming cost V 5 bases and J 4 bases; bases outside gene matches: 7. The chain's CDR3 is CASSLRDRLYGYTF. The CDR3 DNA reads TGTGCCAGTAGTCTCCGGGACAGACTCTATGGCTACACCTTC.

V is TRBV12-5 and J is TRBJ1-2; D might be TRBD1 (5 bases). Trimming stripped 1 base from V and 4 bases from J, with 7 bases between. In germline, CDR1 is LGHNT, CDR2 FRNRAP. This CDR3 has 13 residues. The CDR3 DNA reads TGTGCTAGTGGTTTGGGACAGTCCTATGGCTACACCTTC. Residues: CASGLGQSYGYTF. The full variable domain, with the rest looked up from reference TRBV12-5 and TRBJ1-2, is DARVTQTPRHKVTEMGQEVTMRCQPILGHNTVFWYRQTMMQGLELLAYFRNRAPLDDSGMPKDRFSAEMPDATLATLKIQPSEPRDSAVYFCASGLGQSYGYTFGSGTRLTVV.

Remarks on this clone: In the same sample, other DNA sequences code for this CDR3. This CDR3 is CASSRENSPLHF. In DNA form, the CDR3 reads TGTGCCAGCTCCCGGGAGAATTCACCCCTCCACTTT. The chain combines TRBV18 with TRBJ1-6; D uncertain. The CDR3 extends over 12 amino acids. CDR1 and CDR2 (germline): KGHSH, LQKENI. V was clipped by 6 bases and J by 7 bases, with 7 bases between them.

V gene TRBV10-3 combines with J gene TRBJ2-1, with 8 bases identical to TRBD2. Trimming at V came to 8 bases and at J to 2 bases, leaving 5 bases not matched to a gene. Per germline, CDR1 ENHRY and CDR2 SYGVKD. This CDR3 is 14 amino acids long. The CDR3 spells CAISGTRTYNEQFF. DNA for the CDR3: TGTGCCATCTCCGGGACTAGGACCTACAATGAGCAGTTCTTC.

The V call is TRBV2, the J call TRBJ2-4; 9 bases line up with TRBD1. With 3 bases clipped from V and 0 bases from J, the junction kept 12 bases outside the gene matches. In germline, CDR1 is SNHLY, CDR2 FYNNEI. The CDR3 has 19 amino acids. CDR3 nucleotides: TGTGCCAGCAGTGACCAAGCTCTCCGGGACAGGGTAGCCAAAAACATTCAGTACTTC. It translates to CASSDQALRDRVAKNIQYF.

The chain couples TRBV2 to TRBJ1-2; no definite D call. The germline V gene has CDR1 SNHLY and CDR2 FYNNEI. CDR3 length: 12 residues. With 5 bases removed from V and 8 bases from J, the gap between germline ends came to 12 bases. CDR3: CASSPTGRGYTF. CDR3 DNA: TGTGCCAGCAGTCCGACGGGTCGAGGCTACACCTTC. Using reference TRBV2 and TRBJ1-2 for the parts outside the CDR3, the full variable domain is EPEVTQTPSHQVTQMGQEVILRCVPISNHLYFYWYRQILGQKVEFLVSFYNNEISEKSEIFDDQFSVERPDGSNFTLKIRSTKLEDSAMYFCASSPTGRGYTFGSGTRLTVV.

This clone occurred once. V and J are TRBV6-5 and TRBJ2-3, with D perhaps matching TRBD2 (6 bases). Germline CDR1 MNHEY, CDR2 SVGAGI. Deletions cut 2 bases from V and 1 base from J, with 7 bases between. The CDR3 has 14 amino acids. This chain's CDR3 is CASSYQRGTDTQYF. The DNA for the CDR3 is TGTGCCAGCAGTTACCAGCGGGGCACAGATACGCAGTATTTT.

This chain connects TRBV7-2 to TRBJ2-3, with 10 bases lining up with TRBD2. V was pared by 2 bases and J by 0 bases, with 11 bases of the junction left unmatched. This CDR3 is 19 amino acids long. In germline, CDR1 is SGHTA, CDR2 FQGNSA. The CDR3 region has the DNA TGTGCCAGCAGCTTATTGGGGCTAGCGGGGGCCTTGAGCACAGATACGCAGTATTTT. Amino acids: CASSLLGLAGALSTDTQYF.

The chain carries TRBV9 and TRBJ2-5, with D possibly being TRBD2 (5 bases). The CDR3 is 13 amino acids. The germline V gene encodes CDR1 SGDLS and CDR2 YYNGEE. The V gene lost 3 bases and the J gene lost 5 bases, with 11 bases spanning the gap. The CDR3 coding sequence is TGTGCCAGCAGCGAGAGGGCTGGGGAGACCCAGTACTTC. It is translated as CASSERAGETQYF.

The chain carries TRBV18 and TRBJ1-2; 7 nucleotides align to TRBD1. Germline V lookup: CDR1 KGHSH, CDR2 LQKENI. Trimming at V came to 3 bases and at J to 13 bases, leaving 8 bases not matched to a gene. CDR3 length equals 12 residues. Here the CDR3 DNA reads TGTGCCAGCTCACCGTTACAGGGGATGTGCACCTTC. Its translation: CASSPLQGMCTF.